Below are 17 T cell receptor beta chains sequenced from a single sample in a study of blood T cell repertoires in COVID-19. The table came from immunoSEQ multiplex PCR; TCRdb's copy has only in-frame clones and leaves some out. In the table there are some 220,000 clones, 70% to 90% of which are singletons. The specimen sequenced was peripheral blood. All receptors derive from a human donor in a cohort sampled during active COVID-19.

This clone was seen only once. This chain joins TRBV6-5 and TRBJ1-1; D remains unclear. The germline V and J ends were trimmed by 2 bases and 6 bases, with 13 bases remaining between them. This CDR3 spans 14 amino acids. Germline V lookup: CDR1 MNHEY, CDR2 SVGAGI. Here the CDR3 reads CASSYANGRAEAFF. For the CDR3, the DNA is TGTGCCAGCAGTTACGCGAATGGGAGGGCTGAAGCTTTCTTT.

The chain carries TRBV4-2 and TRBJ2-7; 8 bases are a match to TRBD2. The germline gives CDR1 LGHNA, CDR2 YNFKEQ. The V segment lost 2 bases and the J segment 10 bases; nucleotides outside the gene matches: 10. This CDR3 contains 14 residues. The CDR3, as DNA: TGTGCCAGCAGCCAAACCGGGACTAGTTCCCTTCAGTACTTC. It is translated as CASSQTGTSSLQYF.

Of note for this clone: Other DNA sequences from this sample encode an identical CDR3 as well. The chain couples TRBV9 to TRBJ2-5; 11 nucleotides line up with TRBD2. Germline CDR1 and CDR2: SGDLS and YYNGEE. The trim removed 0 bases at V and 5 bases at J, leaving 0 bases unmatched. CDR3 length: 14 amino acids. The CDR3 protein is CASSVGLAGETQYF. The CDR3 DNA reads as TGTGCCAGCAGCGTAGGACTAGCGGGGGAGACCCAGTACTTC.

The rearrangement joins TRBV11-2 to TRBJ2-2; 9 positions agree with TRBD1. The V segment lost 5 bases and the J segment 5 bases; nucleotides outside the gene matches: 12. Germline lookup yields CDR1 SGHAT and CDR2 FQNNGV. The CDR3 is 17 amino acids. The CDR3 loop is CASSPRPGQGLTGELFF. Written as DNA, the CDR3 is TGTGCCAGCAGCCCTAGACCGGGACAGGGTCTTACCGGGGAGCTGTTTTTT. The variable domain in full, with the rest retrieved from reference TRBV11-2 and TRBJ2-2, is EAGVAQSPRYKIIEKRQSVAFWCNPISGHATLYWYQQILGQGPKLLIQFQNNGVVDDSQLPKDRFSAERLKGVDSTLKIQPAKLEDSAVYLCASSPRPGQGLTGELFFGEGSRLTVL.

The CDR3 is CASSPAGGIYGYTF. CDR3 nucleotide sequence: TGTGCCAGCAGCCCTGCGGGGGGGATCTATGGCTACACCTTC. The rearrangement uses TRBV11-1 and TRBJ1-2, with D maybe TRBD1 (5 bases). Germline values: CDR1 SGHAT, CDR2 FQDESV (reference sequence). Trimming shortened V by 5 bases and J by 4 bases, and 14 bases separated the two germline ends. The length of the CDR3 is 14 residues.

V is TRBV5-1 and J is TRBJ2-7; D unclear. Trimming left V 5 bases short and J 6 bases short, with 12 bases between. The CDR3 has 12 residues. CDR1 is SGHRS, CDR2 YFSETQ, per germline. In DNA form, the CDR3 reads TGCGCCAGCAGAGTTGAGGCTGGCGAGCAGTACTTC. It yields the protein CASRVEAGEQYF.

The J gene is TRBJ2-2, the V gene TRBV6-5; D is perhaps TRBD1 (7 bases). The V gene's germline CDR1 is MNHEY and CDR2 SVGAGI. Trimming took off 7 bases at V and 7 bases at J, with 16 bases between the two ends. The CDR3 is 14 amino acids. CDR3 sequence: CASTRGQQGGELFF. The CDR3 DNA sequence: TGTGCCAGCACGCGGGGACAGCAAGGCGGGGAGCTGTTTTTT.

The CDR3 is CASRDRGRDGYTF. CDR3 bases: TGTGCCAGTAGAGACAGGGGCAGGGATGGCTACACCTTC. The V gene is TRBV19, the J gene TRBJ1-2; 8 nucleotides agree with TRBD1. The CDR3 has 13 residues. Trimming at V came to 6 bases and at J to 6 bases, leaving 6 bases not matched to a gene. The germline gives CDR1 LNHDA, CDR2 SQIVND (reference sequence).

To note about this clone: The identical CDR3 is also encoded by other nucleotide sequences in the sample. V gene TRBV19 combines with J gene TRBJ1-1; unclear D gene. Trimming stripped 1 base from V and 1 base from J, with 7 bases between. Germline CDR1 LNHDA, CDR2 SQIVND (reference sequence). This CDR3 comprises 14 residues. The CDR3 DNA follows: TGTGCCAGTAGTATAGGGTACGGGAACACTGAAGCTTTCTTT. Translated: CASSIGYGNTEAFF.

CDR3 sequence: CARAGQCMNTEAFF. The CDR3 DNA sequence: TGCGCCAGAGCCGGACAGTGCATGAACACTGAAGCTTTCTTT. J is TRBJ1-1 and V is TRBV5-1; possibly TRBD1 for D (6 bases). Germline CDR1 SGHRS, CDR2 YFSETQ. The CDR3 runs to 14 residues. The V gene lost 8 bases and the J gene lost 0 bases, with 14 bases spanning the gap.

This clone occurred once. This sequence joins TRBV6-6 and TRBJ1-2; possible D gene TRBD1, 6 bases. There are 14 residues in the CDR3. Per germline, CDR1 MNHNY and CDR2 SVGAGI (reference sequence). Trimming removed 6 bases at V and 2 bases at J, with 13 bases between. The CDR3 region has the DNA TGTGCCAGCAGATTTCAGGGGCTCAACTATGGCTACACCTTC. This sequence encodes CASRFQGLNYGYTF.

This clone was seen more than once but under ten times. The rearrangement joins TRBV29-1 to TRBJ2-2; D gene uncertain. Germline V gene sequence: CDR1 SQVTM, CDR2 ANQGSEA. This CDR3 spans 15 amino acids. The V gene lost 7 bases and the J gene lost 3 bases, with 18 bases spanning the gap. The CDR3 DNA reads as TGCAGCGCCCTCCTCGGTCGGGTCGACACCGGGGAGCTGTTTTTT. Amino acids: CSALLGRVDTGELFF.

The J gene is TRBJ2-7, the V gene TRBV10-3, with D perhaps matching TRBD1 (5 bases). Between the trimmed V and J ends, which lost 7 bases and 0 bases, there was a span of 13 bases. The germline V gene encodes CDR1 ENHRY and CDR2 SYGVKD. The CDR3 is 14 amino acids. The DNA for the CDR3 is TGTGCCATCAACCCAGGCCAGGGCTCCTACGAGCAGTACTTC. As protein: CAINPGQGSYEQYF.

The chain uses TRBV19 and TRBJ2-3, with D perhaps TRBD2 (6 bases). Per the germline V gene, CDR1 is LNHDA and CDR2 is SQIVND (reference sequence). Trimming left V 5 bases short and J 6 bases short, with 12 bases between. The CDR3 sequence is 13 residues long. Here the CDR3 reads CASSPAGIDTQYF. For the CDR3, the DNA is TGTGCCAGTAGTCCTGCGGGGATTGATACGCAGTATTTT.

The chain couples TRBV5-1 to TRBJ2-5, with TRBD2 matching 9 bases. Losses at the gene ends were 0 bases for V and 5 bases for J; bases not matched to a gene: 8. The CDR3 is made up of 16 amino acids. Germline assignment: CDR1 SGHRS and CDR2 YFSETQ. CDR3 sequence (DNA): TGCGCCAGCAGCTTGGGTAGTAGCGGGAGTTTGGAGACCCAGTACTTC. Translating gives CASSLGSSGSLETQYF.

The chain recombines TRBV6-5 with TRBJ2-3; maybe TRBD2 (6 bases). Germline V gene lookup returns CDR1 MNHEY and CDR2 SVGAGI. The CDR3 extends over 14 amino acids. The V end lost 10 bases, the J end lost 2 bases, and 16 bases lay between the germline ends. The CDR3 nucleotides are TGTGCCACCCAGGACGGGGGAGTCACAGATACGCAGTATTTT. This gives the protein CATQDGGVTDTQYF.

This rearrangement joins TRBV19 to TRBJ2-2, with 13 nucleotides matching TRBD2. Per germline, CDR1 LNHDA and CDR2 SQIVND (reference sequence). CDR3 length: 15 residues. The J segment lost 3 bases and the V segment lost 9 bases, leaving 4 bases of the junction unmatched. CDR3: CARRLAGGYTGELFF. Here the CDR3 DNA reads TGTGCCAGAAGACTAGCGGGAGGTTACACCGGGGAGCTGTTTTTT.